Following are 31 T cell receptor beta chains from one sample sequenced in a study of T-cell memory formation after mild COVID-19. TCRdb fed the 5' RACE reads into MiXCR, producing one record per CDR3 protein. The profile covers fewer than 250,000 distinct CDR3 sequences, with around 19% appearing a single time and around 2.4% taken by the ten largest. The sample was PBMCs or a T cell subset sorted from them (not recorded which). These receptors all come from an adult woman who had mild COVID-19 (a few samples of this study predate the infection). Cell type and time point are not known.

This clonotype appeared a few times. The genes are TRBV5-1 and TRBJ2-2; 7 bases agree with TRBD1. J gave up 7 bases and V 5 bases, and 14 bases lay outside the gene matches. The CDR3 sequence is 16 residues long. The germline gives CDR1 SGHRS, CDR2 YFSETQ. The CDR3 DNA follows: TGCGCCAGCAGACCTGACAGGGTGGGAATCGACGGGGAGCTGTTTTTT. Amino acid sequence: CASRPDRVGIDGELFF.

The chain couples TRBV2 to TRBJ2-2; no definite D call. The CDR3 runs to 14 residues. Trimming took off 2 bases at V and 1 base at J, with 5 bases between the two ends. The germline CDR1 and CDR2 sequences are SNHLY and FYNNEI. The CDR3 here is CASSEIRNTGELFF. The CDR3 nucleotides are TGTGCCAGCAGTGAAATAAGGAACACCGGGGAGCTGTTTTTT.

This clonotype was observed once. This sequence joins TRBV7-3 and TRBJ2-5, with a possible D match to TRBD1 (6 bases). V was cut by 5 bases and J by 4 bases, with 14 bases left in between. The germline V gene encodes CDR1 SGHTA and CDR2 FQGTGA. The CDR3 runs to 14 residues. CDR3 residues: CASSPSGQRETQYF. CDR3 DNA: TGTGCCAGCAGCCCAAGCGGACAGCGAGAGACCCAGTACTTC.

The chain uses TRBV4-1 and TRBJ2-4; 9 bases line up with TRBD1. This CDR3 is built from 18 residues. Per germline, CDR1 MGHRA and CDR2 YSYEKL. V lost 1 base, J lost 6 bases, and 13 bases stayed unmatched. The CDR3 DNA reads as TGCGCCAGCAGCCAAGTTGAGGTTGGGACAGGGCCGACAAACATTCAGTACTTC. Its protein product is CASSQVEVGTGPTNIQYF.

This clonotype has a count of ten or more. The chain recombines TRBV12-3 or TRBV12-4 with TRBJ1-2; 7 bases fit TRBD1. This CDR3 is built from 16 residues. V dropped 6 bases and J dropped 1; count of bases not matched to a gene: 11. The CDR3 nucleotides are TGTGCCAGCAGGCCGACAGGGACTGGGTTTAACTATGGCTACACCTTC. It encodes CASRPTGTGFNYGYTF.

J is TRBJ1-1 and V is TRBV3-1, with 8 bases aligning to TRBD1. This CDR3 is built from 17 residues. V was pared by 3 bases and J by 0 bases, with 9 bases of the junction left unmatched. Germline lookup yields CDR1 LGHDT and CDR2 YNNKEL (reference sequence). This CDR3 reads CASSQGNGQGMNTEAFF. The CDR3 DNA reads TGTGCCAGCAGCCAGGGTAATGGACAGGGCATGAACACTGAAGCTTTCTTT.

The chain joins TRBV7-9 to TRBJ2-7; no reliable D call. The CDR3 is 16 residues long. The germline V gene encodes CDR1 SEHNR and CDR2 FQNEAQ (reference sequence). Trimming took 4 bases from V and 4 from J, leaving 20 bases between them. CDR3 amino acids: CASSWGDLTVGYEQYF. CDR3 DNA sequence: TGTGCCAGCAGCTGGGGTGACCTTACCGTAGGGTACGAGCAGTACTTC.

This chain uses TRBV12-3 or TRBV12-4 with TRBJ1-2, with a weak D call TRBD1 (5 bases). The CDR3 has 15 residues. V was trimmed by 3 bases and J by 0 bases, leaving 11 bases between them. Here the CDR3 reads CASSFVAGSNYGYTF. The CDR3 coding sequence is TGTGCCAGCAGTTTCGTGGCAGGGTCTAACTATGGCTACACCTTC.

The chain employs TRBV4-2 and TRBJ1-1; no clear D. This CDR3 contains 12 residues. The germline V gene encodes CDR1 LGHNA and CDR2 YNFKEQ. The ends were cut back, 4 bases at V and 6 bases at J, with 9 bases in the middle. This CDR3 reads CASSPSMAEAFF. For the CDR3, the DNA is TGTGCCAGCAGCCCGTCTATGGCTGAAGCTTTCTTT.

This clonotype was detected a few times. J is TRBJ2-1 and V is TRBV11-3, with 15 bases that match TRBD2. This CDR3 spans 17 amino acids. In germline, CDR1 is SGHNT, CDR2 YENEEA. V dropped 5 bases and J dropped 4; count of bases not matched to a gene: 6. The CDR3 sequence is CASSLGTSGRRYNEQFF. The CDR3 DNA sequence: TGTGCCAGCAGCCTTGGGACTAGCGGGAGGAGGTACAATGAGCAGTTCTTC.

The table lists this clonotype with a few counts. The chain's CDR3 is CASSLMGLAVHNEQFF. CDR3 DNA: TGTGCCAGCAGTTTAATGGGACTAGCGGTACACAATGAGCAGTTCTTC. The rearrangement links TRBV12-3 or TRBV12-4 to TRBJ2-1, with TRBD2 identical over 11 bases. This CDR3 has 16 amino acids. Trimming at V came to 2 bases and at J to 5 bases, leaving 5 bases not matched to a gene.

This chain connects TRBV2 to TRBJ1-1; D is possibly TRBD1 (6 bases). There are 14 residues in the CDR3. The germline gives CDR1 SNHLY, CDR2 FYNNEI. V was pared by 7 bases and J by 1 base, with 13 bases between. The CDR3 DNA reads TGTGCCAGCAAGAGTTTACAGGGGAACACTGAAGCTTTCTTT. Translation gives CASKSLQGNTEAFF.

This clonotype was detected many times. The rearrangement links TRBV7-2 to TRBJ2-4; possible D gene TRBD1, 7 bases. Trimming took off 1 base at V and 2 bases at J, with 15 bases between the two ends. Per the germline V gene, CDR1 is SGHTA and CDR2 is FQGNSA. The CDR3 loop spans 17 amino acids. This CDR3 reads CASSLEGGGRTKNIQYF. CDR3 DNA: TGTGCCAGCAGCTTAGAAGGAGGGGGCCGGACCAAAAACATTCAGTACTTC.

This clonotype was detected only a few times. The rearrangement links TRBV7-9 to TRBJ1-3; D possibly corresponds to TRBD1 (6 bases). The CDR3 sequence is 16 residues long. V shed 5 bases and J shed 0 bases, with 14 bases lying between them. Germline-derived CDR1 and CDR2 are SEHNR and FQNEAQ (reference sequence). The CDR3 loop reads CASSSWTAASGNTIYF. CDR3 nucleotide sequence: TGTGCCAGCAGCAGTTGGACAGCGGCCTCTGGAAACACCATATATTTT. The variable domain in full, completed from reference TRBV7-9 and TRBJ1-3, reads DTGVSQNPRHKITKRGQNVTFRCDPISEHNRLYWYRQTLGQGPEFLTYFQNEAQLEKSRLLSDRFSAERPKGSFSTLEIQRTEQGDSAMYLCASSSWTAASGNTIYFGEGSWLTVV.

The V call is TRBV29-1, the J call TRBJ1-1; D is unresolved. The CDR3 runs 13 residues. Germline CDR1 reads SQVTM; CDR2 reads ANQGSEA. Trimming removed 6 bases from V and 1 base from J, with 12 bases in between. This CDR3 is CSVVSSSNTEAFF. The CDR3 nucleotides are TGCAGCGTCGTTTCAAGTTCGAACACTGAAGCTTTCTTT.

The chain is built from TRBV7-2 and TRBJ2-5, with TRBD2 identical over 7 bases. This CDR3 comprises 15 residues. J was trimmed by 5 bases and V by 2 bases; bases with no gene match: 8. The germline V gene encodes CDR1 SGHTA and CDR2 FQGNSA. CDR3 in DNA: TGTGCCAGCAGCTTAAGGCGGGAGAGGATGGAGACCCAGTACTTC. Protein product: CASSLRRERMETQYF.

This clonotype was picked up many times. The rearrangement joins TRBV5-6 to TRBJ2-5, with 9 nucleotides matching TRBD1. CDR3 size: 16 residues. Losses at the gene ends were 4 bases for V and 2 bases for J; bases not matched to a gene: 9. Looked up from germline, CDR1 is SGHDT and CDR2 is YYEEEE. For the CDR3, the DNA is TGTGCCAGCAGCCCACCTGGGACAGGGTGGCAAGAGACCCAGTACTTC. It yields the protein CASSPPGTGWQETQYF.

This clonotype was seen a handful of times. The chain carries TRBV5-1 and TRBJ2-3; D may match TRBD1 or TRBD2 (5 bases each). The CDR3 totals 15 residues. Trimming removed 0 bases from V and 1 base from J, with 9 bases in between. Germline V gives CDR1 SGHRS, CDR2 YFSETQ. CDR3 DNA: TGCGCCAGCAGCTTGGAACGGGACGGCACAGATACGCAGTATTTT. Translating gives CASSLERDGTDTQYF. The complete variable domain, with remaining parts taken from reference TRBV5-1 and TRBJ2-3, reads KAGVTQTPRYLIKTRGQQVTLSCSPISGHRSVSWYQQTPGQGLQFLFEYFSETQRNKGNFPGRFSGRQFSNSRSEMNVSTLELGDSALYLCASSLERDGTDTQYFGPGTRLTVL.

The rearrangement links TRBV7-9 to TRBJ1-1, with D hard to call. The CDR3 sequence is 13 residues long. Germline CDR1 SEHNR, CDR2 FQNEAQ (reference sequence). V was trimmed by 1 base and J by 5 bases, leaving 8 bases between them. CDR3 sequence: CASSLEVWTEAFF. CDR3 sequence (DNA): TGTGCCAGCAGCTTAGAGGTATGGACTGAAGCTTTCTTT.

The chain is built from TRBV19 and TRBJ1-5, with TRBD1 as a possible D gene (5 bases). Germline lookup yields CDR1 LNHDA and CDR2 SQIVND (reference sequence). This CDR3 is built from 13 residues. V was pared by 5 bases and J by 5 bases, with 10 bases between. CDR3 sequence: CASSYRPYQPQHF. Written as DNA, the CDR3 is TGTGCCAGTAGTTACAGGCCCTATCAGCCCCAGCATTTT.

This clonotype was observed at least ten times. The V gene is TRBV5-1, the J gene TRBJ2-3; 7 nucleotides align to TRBD2. The CDR3 loop spans 16 amino acids. V lost 5 bases, J lost 6 bases, and 15 bases stayed unmatched. Germline V CDR1 and CDR2: SGHRS, YFSETQ. The CDR3 DNA reads as TGCGCCAGCAGTCCCCAGACGGGGGGACGATTGGATACGCAGTATTTT. This translates into CASSPQTGGRLDTQYF.

This chain connects TRBV12-3 or TRBV12-4 to TRBJ1-2; D remains ambiguous. Trimming removed 5 bases at V and 4 bases at J, with 5 bases between. This CDR3 is built from 11 residues. DNA of the CDR3: TGTGCCAGCAGTCACTCCTATGGCTACACCTTC. Translated, it gives CASSHSYGYTF.

This rearrangement joins TRBV5-1 to TRBJ1-1, with D perhaps matching TRBD1 (5 bases). Trimming cost V 4 bases and J 5 bases, with 18 bases left between them. The CDR3 loop spans 15 amino acids. Germline V lookup: CDR1 SGHRS, CDR2 YFSETQ. In nucleotides, the CDR3 is TGCGCCAGCAGCCCGACCCGGGGCAGGGAAACTGAAGCTTTCTTT. This sequence encodes CASSPTRGRETEAFF.

CDR3 amino acids: CASSYSFGDNSYNEQFF. CDR3 nucleotides: TGTGCCAGCAGTTACTCTTTTGGGGACAACTCCTACAATGAGCAGTTCTTC. The chain combines TRBV6-5 with TRBJ2-1, with a tentative D call TRBD1 (6 bases). Germline CDR1 and CDR2: MNHEY and SVGAGI. The CDR3 loop spans 17 amino acids. V lost 0 bases and J 0 bases, leaving 12 bases between the germline ends.

This clonotype was counted a few times. The chain couples TRBV29-1 to TRBJ1-4; a weak D match, TRBD1 (5 bases). Trimming left V 4 bases short and J 8 bases short, with 11 bases between. Germline V gives CDR1 SQVTM, CDR2 ANQGSEA. CDR3 length: 12 residues. The CDR3 DNA follows: TGCAGCGTTGCGGGGGAGTGGGAAAAACTGTTTTTT. Translating it yields CSVAGEWEKLFF.

This sequence joins TRBV10-3 and TRBJ2-3; 7 bases agree with TRBD2. This CDR3 spans 13 amino acids. Trimming cost V 10 bases and J 6 bases; bases outside gene matches: 10. CDR1 ENHRY and CDR2 SYGVKD come from the germline V gene. In DNA, the CDR3 is TGTGCCACTAAGGGCGGGGGAGCCGATACGCAGTATTTT. Translated, it gives CATKGGGADTQYF.

This clonotype was detected only a few times. The chain links TRBV12-3 or TRBV12-4 to TRBJ1-2; 9 bases align to TRBD1. V was pared by 7 bases and J by 7 bases, with 10 bases of the junction left unmatched. The CDR3 is 14 residues long. CDR3 sequence reads: CASTLTGGGGGYTF. DNA of the CDR3: TGTGCCAGCACCCTGACAGGGGGTGGCGGTGGCTACACCTTC.

A few counts support this clonotype. The rearrangement joins TRBV20-1 to TRBJ1-2, with D perhaps matching TRBD1 (5 bases). Per the germline V gene, CDR1 is DFQATT and CDR2 is SNEGSKA (reference sequence). This CDR3 spans 11 amino acids. Trimming removed 3 bases from V and 8 bases from J, with 10 bases in between. CDR3 amino acids: CSASKGQGYTF. In DNA form, the CDR3 reads TGCAGTGCTAGTAAGGGGCAAGGCTACACCTTC.

A few counts support this clonotype. The genes are TRBV12-3 or TRBV12-4 and TRBJ1-2; 7 bases fit TRBD1. The V and J ends lost 5 bases and 7 bases, in that order; junction bases with no gene match: 19. The CDR3 totals 17 residues. CDR3 sequence reads: CASSLSPREQGMSGYTF. The DNA for the CDR3 is TGTGCCAGCAGTCTATCCCCCCGGGAACAGGGGATGAGTGGCTACACCTTC.

This rearrangement joins TRBV27 to TRBJ1-5; D is undetermined. From germline, CDR1 is MNHEY and CDR2 SMNVEV (reference sequence). This CDR3 contains 15 residues. Between the trimmed V and J ends, which lost 0 bases and 3 bases, there was a span of 9 bases. CDR3 sequence: CASSLSAGVNQPQHF. The DNA of the CDR3 is TGTGCCAGCAGTTTATCGGCAGGCGTCAATCAGCCCCAGCATTTT.

This rearrangement joins TRBV12-3 or TRBV12-4 to TRBJ1-1; possible D gene TRBD1, 6 bases. V was pared by 4 bases and J by 3 bases, with 12 bases between. CDR3 length: 14 amino acids. The CDR3 sequence: CASSYRVRYTEAFF. The CDR3 DNA reads as TGTGCCAGCAGTTACAGGGTCAGGTACACTGAAGCTTTCTTT.